This T cell receptor (beta chain) was sequenced for a study of blood T cell repertoires in COVID-19. Looking at the study overall: The United States, Italy and Spain supplied acute and convalescent COVID-19 samples. PBMCs, B-cell-depleted T cells, or T cells were the source of the cDNA or gDNA that made up the material.

Source study methods: The assay estimated nucleated cells by amplifying reference gene primers. TCRdb keeps only in-frame clones here, not all; method: immunoSEQ multiplex PCR. That table is the source of V, J and clone size, and D and trimming were worked out from the DNA. The sample lists some 99,000 clones, about 82% occurring once. Per the germline V gene, CDR1 is LGHDT and CDR2 is YNNKEL (reference sequence). The length of the CDR3 is 14 residues. Trimming cost V 3 bases and J 0 bases, with 6 bases left between them. The receptor was derived from a woman in her sixties in a cohort sampled during active or convalescent COVID-19. V is TRBV3-1 (or the pseudogene TRBV3-2) and J is TRBJ1-3; D call uncertain. Sample: peripheral blood. CDR3 sequence: CASSHDNSGNTIYF. The DNA for the CDR3 is TGTGCCAGCAGCCACGACAACTCTGGAAACACCATATATTTT.